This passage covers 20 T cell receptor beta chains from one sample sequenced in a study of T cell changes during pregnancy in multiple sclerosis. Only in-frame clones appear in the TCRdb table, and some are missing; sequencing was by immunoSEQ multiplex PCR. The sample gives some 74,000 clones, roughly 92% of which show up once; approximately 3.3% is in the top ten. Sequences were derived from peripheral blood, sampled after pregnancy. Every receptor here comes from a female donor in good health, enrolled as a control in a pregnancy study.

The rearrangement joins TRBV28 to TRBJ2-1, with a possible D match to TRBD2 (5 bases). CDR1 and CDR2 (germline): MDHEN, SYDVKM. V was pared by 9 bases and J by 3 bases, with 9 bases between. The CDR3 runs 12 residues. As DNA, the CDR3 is TGTGCCAGTGGACTCGACTACAATGAGCAGTTCTTC. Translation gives CASGLDYNEQFF.

The CDR3 nucleotides read TGTGCCAGCAGGAAGGACTCCCAGTCGGTGGCGCAGTATTTT. Its protein is CASRKDSQSVAQYF. The chain links TRBV7-2 to TRBJ2-3; a weak D match, TRBD2 (5 bases). The CDR3 has 14 amino acids. From germline, CDR1 is SGHTA and CDR2 FQGNSA. Trimming shortened V by 6 bases and J by 10 bases, and 20 bases separated the two germline ends.

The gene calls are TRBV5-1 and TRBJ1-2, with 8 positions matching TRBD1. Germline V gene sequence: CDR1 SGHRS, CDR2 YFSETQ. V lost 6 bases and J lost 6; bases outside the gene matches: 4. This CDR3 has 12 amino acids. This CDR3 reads CASTGTGHGYTF. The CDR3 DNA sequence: TGCGCCAGCACGGGGACAGGACATGGCTACACCTTC.

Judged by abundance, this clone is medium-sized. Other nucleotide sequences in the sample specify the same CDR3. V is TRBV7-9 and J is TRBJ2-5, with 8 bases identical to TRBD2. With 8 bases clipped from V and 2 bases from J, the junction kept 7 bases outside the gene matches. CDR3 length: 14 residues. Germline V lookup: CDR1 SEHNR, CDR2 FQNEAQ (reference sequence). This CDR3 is CASEGTRGQETQYF. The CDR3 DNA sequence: TGTGCCAGCGAAGGGACTAGAGGGCAAGAGACCCAGTACTTC.

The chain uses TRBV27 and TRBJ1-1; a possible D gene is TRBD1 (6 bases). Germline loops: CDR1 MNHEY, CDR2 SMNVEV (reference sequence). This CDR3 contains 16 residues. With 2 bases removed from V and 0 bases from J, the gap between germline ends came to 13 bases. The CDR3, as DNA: TGTGCCAGCAGTTTAAAGGGGGACGCTCTGAACACTGAAGCTTTCTTT. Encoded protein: CASSLKGDALNTEAFF.

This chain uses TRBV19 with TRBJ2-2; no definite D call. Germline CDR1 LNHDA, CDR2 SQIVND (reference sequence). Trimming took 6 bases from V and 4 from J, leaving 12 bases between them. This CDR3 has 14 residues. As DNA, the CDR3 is TGTGCCAGTAGCCAGAATAAGATCACCGGGGAGCTGTTTTTT. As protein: CASSQNKITGELFF.

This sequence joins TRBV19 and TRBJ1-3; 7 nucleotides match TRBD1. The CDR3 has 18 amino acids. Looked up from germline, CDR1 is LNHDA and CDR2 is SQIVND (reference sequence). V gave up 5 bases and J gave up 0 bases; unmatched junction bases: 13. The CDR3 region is CASSYGTVLSSSGNTIYF. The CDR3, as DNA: TGTGCCAGTAGTTATGGGACAGTACTTTCGAGCTCTGGAAACACCATATATTTT.

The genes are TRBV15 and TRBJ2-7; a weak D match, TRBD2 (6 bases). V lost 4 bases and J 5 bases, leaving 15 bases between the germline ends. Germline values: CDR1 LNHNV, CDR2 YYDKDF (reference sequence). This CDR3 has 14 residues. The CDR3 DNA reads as TGTGCCACCAGCAAGGGACTGGAGGCCGACGAGCAGTACTTC. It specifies CATSKGLEADEQYF.

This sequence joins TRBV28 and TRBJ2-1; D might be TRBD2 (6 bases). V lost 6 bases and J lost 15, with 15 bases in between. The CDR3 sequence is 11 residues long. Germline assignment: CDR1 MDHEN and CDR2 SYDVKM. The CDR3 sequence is CASSKLASLFF. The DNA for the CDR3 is TGTGCCAGCAGCAAACTAGCTAGTCTGTTCTTC.

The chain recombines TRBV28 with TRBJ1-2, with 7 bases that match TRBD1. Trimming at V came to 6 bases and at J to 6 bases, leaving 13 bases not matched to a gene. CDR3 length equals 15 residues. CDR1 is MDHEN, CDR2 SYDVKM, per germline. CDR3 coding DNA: TGTGCCAGCAGCCCCTACAGGGGCCCCTCTGATGGCTACACCTTC. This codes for CASSPYRGPSDGYTF.

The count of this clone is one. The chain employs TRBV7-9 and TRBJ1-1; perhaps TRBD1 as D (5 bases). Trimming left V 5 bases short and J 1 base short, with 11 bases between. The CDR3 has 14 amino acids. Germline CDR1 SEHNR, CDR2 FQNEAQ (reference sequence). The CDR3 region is CASSVGTGNTEAFF. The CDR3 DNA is TGTGCCAGCAGCGTAGGCACAGGGAACACTGAAGCTTTCTTT.

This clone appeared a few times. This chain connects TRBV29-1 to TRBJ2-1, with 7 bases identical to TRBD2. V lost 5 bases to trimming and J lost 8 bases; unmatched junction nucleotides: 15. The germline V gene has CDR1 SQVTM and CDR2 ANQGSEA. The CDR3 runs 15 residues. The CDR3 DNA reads TGCAGCGTTATTCCGGGACTCGAGCGGGGCGATGAGCAGTTCTTC. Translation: CSVIPGLERGDEQFF.

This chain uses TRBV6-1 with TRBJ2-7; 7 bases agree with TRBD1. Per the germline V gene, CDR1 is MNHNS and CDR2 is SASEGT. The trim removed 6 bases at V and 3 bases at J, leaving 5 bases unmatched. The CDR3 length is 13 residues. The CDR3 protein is CASSGTAYYEQYF. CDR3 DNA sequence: TGTGCCAGCAGCGGGACAGCTTACTACGAGCAGTACTTC.

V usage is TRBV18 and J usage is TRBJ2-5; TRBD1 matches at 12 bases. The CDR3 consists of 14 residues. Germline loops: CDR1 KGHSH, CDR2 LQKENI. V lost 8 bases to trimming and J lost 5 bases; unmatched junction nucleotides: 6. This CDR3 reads CASRGTGGTETQYF. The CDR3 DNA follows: TGTGCCAGCCGCGGGACAGGGGGCACGGAGACCCAGTACTTC.

The CDR3 region has the DNA TGTGCCAGCAGCTTAGAAACAGGGGGGCGCGAGCAGTACTTC. Encoded protein: CASSLETGGREQYF. The chain links TRBV7-8 to TRBJ2-7; 8 positions agree with TRBD1. Germline assignment: CDR1 SGHVS and CDR2 FQNEAQ. V gave up 1 base and J gave up 6 bases; unmatched junction bases: 5. The CDR3 runs 14 residues.

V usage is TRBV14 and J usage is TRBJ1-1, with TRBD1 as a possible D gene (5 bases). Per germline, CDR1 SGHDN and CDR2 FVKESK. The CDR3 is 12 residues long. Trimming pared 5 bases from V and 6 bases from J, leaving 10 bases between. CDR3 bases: TGTGCCAGCAGCGCTAGGGGATCTGAAGCTTTCTTT. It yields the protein CASSARGSEAFF.

As DNA, the CDR3 is TGTGCCAGTAGTATGACTAGCGGGTATTCGTTCTCCTACGAGCAGTACTTC. Translating gives CASSMTSGYSFSYEQYF. The chain carries TRBV19 and TRBJ2-7; 10 bases map to TRBD2. Trimming took 3 bases from V and 0 from J; bases not matched to a gene: 8. The CDR3 contains 17 residues. The V gene's germline CDR1 is LNHDA and CDR2 SQIVND (reference sequence).

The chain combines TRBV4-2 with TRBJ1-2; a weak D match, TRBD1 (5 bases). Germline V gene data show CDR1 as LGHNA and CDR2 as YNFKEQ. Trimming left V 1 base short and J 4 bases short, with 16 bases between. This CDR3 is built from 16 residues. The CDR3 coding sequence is TGTGCCAGCAGCCAAGGCGGGGGGTCCTTATTCTATGGCTACACCTTC. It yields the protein CASSQGGGSLFYGYTF.

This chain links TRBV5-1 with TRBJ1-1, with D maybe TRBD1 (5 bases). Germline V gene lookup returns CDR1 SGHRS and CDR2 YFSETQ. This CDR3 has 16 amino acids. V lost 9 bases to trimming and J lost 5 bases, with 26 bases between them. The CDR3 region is CATHPGQGLSRTEAFF. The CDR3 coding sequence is TGCGCCACTCATCCCGGGCAGGGTCTGTCTAGGACTGAAGCTTTCTTT.

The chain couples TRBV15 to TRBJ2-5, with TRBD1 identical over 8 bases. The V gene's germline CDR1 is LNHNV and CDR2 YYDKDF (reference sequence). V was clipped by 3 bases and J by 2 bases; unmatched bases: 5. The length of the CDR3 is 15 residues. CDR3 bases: TGTGCCACCAGCAGGGCACAGGGGGTACAAGAGACCCAGTACTTC. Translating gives CATSRAQGVQETQYF.